The 7 T cell receptor beta chains presented below share a single source sample, sequenced in a study of blood T cell repertoires in COVID-19. TCRdb keeps only in-frame clones here, not all; method: immunoSEQ multiplex PCR. Here the sample spans fewer than 120,000 clones, 75% to 80% being singletons. Sequenced: peripheral blood. All receptors come from a woman of 80 years or more with active or convalescent COVID-19.

V usage is TRBV28 and J usage is TRBJ1-2, with 8 positions matching TRBD1. From germline, CDR1 is MDHEN and CDR2 SYDVKM. The CDR3 is 14 amino acids. Trimming at V came to 5 bases and at J to 5 bases, leaving 7 bases not matched to a gene. The DNA for the CDR3 is TGTGCCAGCAGTCCACCGGACAGGGCATATGGCTACACCTTC. Residues: CASSPPDRAYGYTF.

The chain is built from TRBV7-2 and TRBJ1-2; D is unresolved. V was shortened by 4 bases and J by 8 bases, with 17 bases between the two germline ends. CDR3 length: 14 amino acids. Germline values: CDR1 SGHTA, CDR2 FQGNSA. The CDR3 loop is CASSSAHGMEGYTF. The CDR3 DNA follows: TGTGCCAGCAGCTCTGCGCACGGAATGGAGGGCTACACCTTC.

This chain connects TRBV10-3 to TRBJ1-6, with TRBD1 as a possible D gene (6 bases). From germline, CDR1 is ENHRY and CDR2 SYGVKD. The V gene lost 10 bases and the J gene lost 1 base, with 8 bases spanning the gap. The CDR3 contains 13 residues. CDR3 sequence: CANQGSYNSPLHF. The CDR3 coding sequence is TGTGCCAATCAGGGGTCCTATAATTCACCCCTCCACTTT.

This chain uses TRBV5-6 with TRBJ2-2, with D unresolved. CDR1 is SGHDT, CDR2 YYEEEE, per germline. This CDR3 region has 12 residues. V lost 5 bases, J lost 7 bases, and 9 bases lay in between. The CDR3 loop reads CASSSVFGELFF. Written as DNA, the CDR3 is TGTGCCAGCAGTAGTGTGTTCGGGGAGCTGTTTTTT.

This clone occurred a few times. The chain links TRBV19 to TRBJ2-1; TRBD2 matches at 7 bases. CDR3 size: 15 residues. With 7 bases clipped from V and 4 bases from J, the junction kept 10 bases outside the gene matches. Looked up from germline, CDR1 is LNHDA and CDR2 is SQIVND (reference sequence). This CDR3 is CASKESSGTYNEQFF. DNA for the CDR3: TGTGCCAGTAAGGAGTCAAGCGGGACTTACAATGAGCAGTTCTTC.

The V call is TRBV27, the J call TRBJ2-7; weak D call: TRBD2 (6 bases). Trimming took off 9 bases at V and 3 bases at J, with 12 bases between the two ends. There are 12 residues in the CDR3. Germline V lookup: CDR1 MNHEY, CDR2 SMNVEV (reference sequence). The CDR3 nucleotides are TGTGCCAGTTGGGACTTAAACTACGAGCAGTACTTC. Translated, it gives CASWDLNYEQYF.

The CDR3, as DNA: TGTGCCAGCAGCCAAGGTATGGACTCACAAGGGAATGAAAAACTGTTTTTT. Amino acid sequence: CASSQGMDSQGNEKLFF. The chain links TRBV4-2 to TRBJ1-4, with D uncertain. V lost 1 base and J 5 bases, leaving 17 bases between the germline ends. The length of the CDR3 is 17 residues. Germline loops: CDR1 LGHNA, CDR2 YNFKEQ.